The present entry profiles one T cell receptor beta chain with its context. No antigen is known for it. V lost 4 bases to trimming and J lost 7 bases; unmatched junction nucleotides: 9. The germline V gene has CDR1 SGHKS and CDR2 YYEKEE (reference sequence). The CDR3 covers 15 residues. TCRdb passed the reads through MiXCR, listing each CDR3 protein once. The sample lists 600,000 to 700,000 distinct CDR3 sequences, about 33% occurring once. These data originate in a study of T cell repertoires in cytomegalovirus infection. At the level of the study: HLA-C-restricted CMV epitopes, recently identified, and well-studied HLA-B-restricted ones were used by the study. Public TCR beta signatures indicated both CMV infection and matching HLA type.

Study observations and caveats: CMV carriers with the relevant HLA were identified by cumulative public TCR beta family frequency. Dominating the ex vivo response were TCR beta clonotypes that were CMV-specific and HLA-C-restricted.

The sample was cultured PBMCs, taken from culture after CMV antigen stimulation. The TCR was taken from a human donor in good health (CMV status not recorded). Some clones in this sample may be carry-over from other donors' samples. The chain carries TRBV5-5 and TRBJ1-2, with 11 bases matching TRBD1. In nucleotides, the CDR3 is TGTGCCAGCAGCGCCGGCGGACAGGGGGCTTTTGGCTACACCTTC. Its protein is CASSAGGQGAFGYTF.